This TCR beta chain was sequenced in a study of blood T cells in healthy people across ages (dated by TCRdb to 2014 to 2015). For the study in its entirety: In model experiments, template switching captured roughly one uniquely barcoded TCR beta cDNA molecule for every two T cells. The donors were split into four age groups: young (average 16 years), middle-aged (more than 35), aged (approximately 60) and long-lived (under 85). To avoid experimental bias, donors of different ages were distributed randomly across sequencing lanes. Using the same blood draw, the study looked at two additional independent replicas of 1 million unique cDNA reads for two donors, one aged 18 to 30 and the other aged 80 or older. Using deep sequencing normalized with unique cDNA molecular identifiers, the study measured how TCR beta repertoire diversity changes with age.

General study outcomes and caveats: Observed TCR beta diversity correlated strongly with the percentage of naive T cells measured by flow cytometry. Donor CMV infection status was unknown, potentially confounding age-related changes in expanded clonotypes. Bulk unsorted PBMC profiling prevented conclusive comparison of naive and antigen-experienced compartments. Estimates of total diversity based on one million sequenced T cells were regarded as lower bounds and as underestimates. As age increased, observed TCR beta diversity per million T cells dropped in a roughly linear way, and a significant reduction was already evident by age approximately 40. The long-lived group showed more naive CD4+ T cells, fewer expanded clones and increased TCR diversity than the aged group, suggesting age selection.

Systemically healthy Caucasian individuals from Russia, some 40 in total and aged about 6 to 95 years, were included as donors. Each donor gave 8 to 10 milliliters of peripheral blood, collected into EDTA-treated Vacutainer tubes. PBMCs were isolated by Ficoll-Paque density-gradient centrifugation, with at least 6 million obtained per sample. Trizol reagent was used to extract total RNA from PBMCs, with at least 5.5 micrograms per sample. The percentages of naive CD45RAhigh/CD27high T cells were determined by flow cytometry on a PBMC aliquot from every donor. The germline V gene (reference sequence) supplies CDR1 DFQATT and CDR2 SNEGSKA. Its CDR3 holds 16 amino acids, cysteine through phenylalanine. Only CDR3 DNA remains: 48 bases, in frame from the first base. Trimming accounts for 4 bases at V and 4 bases at J, while the number of junction bases matched to no gene is 12. Receptor libraries were prepared by 5' RACE. Sequencing relied on an Illumina HiSeq 2500. The second PCR ran for roughly 7 to 12 cycles and used a J-beta primer mix along with a sample-barcoded 5' primer. A unique molecular identifier was introduced onto each TCR beta cDNA molecule by a template-switch 5' adaptor carrying 12 random nucleotides. Each sample yielded at least 3 million CDR3-containing paired-end reads. The Mint cDNA synthesis kit, primed by a TRBC-specific oligonucleotide, was used to synthesize first-strand cDNA from all RNA. After uracil-DNA glycosylase treatment, a first 18-cycle PCR used universal primers M1SS and BC2_uni_R on all cDNA. The authors' analysis ran thus. Each sample was normalized by randomly selecting 1 million high-quality reads, each carrying a distinct molecular identifier. Reads sharing molecular identifiers were discarded rather than binned into consensus sequences. MiTCR, with a Q25 quality threshold and the strictest error-elimination algorithm, was used for CDR3 identification, clonotype clustering and error correction. A nonparametric unseen species model with Euler transformation was used to estimate a lower bound on total TCR beta diversity. TCRdb handled the public reads itself, with Q25 trimming in fastp and clone calling in MiXCR, and kept productive beta chains. Identical CDR3 protein sequences are pooled into one entry, listed with their most common genes and DNA. Here the V and J calls rest on TCRdb's processing, not on the authors' analysis. The sample has about 1,600,000 distinct CDR3 sequences on record, roughly 40% of them singletons. The ten largest make up around 8% of the sample.

On this clonotype itself: The antigen this receptor binds is unknown. No base quality values were provided; no much bigger clone lies one nucleotide off.

The sequence derives from a woman between 18 and 29 years old in good health. Recombination linked TRBV20-1 to TRBJ2-3, with 9 middle bases fitting TRBD1. Sequencing was carried out using blood. The DNA sequence is given as TGCAGTGCTACTTCCGGCGGGACAGGGTCCGCAGATACGCAGTATTTT. Protein translation: CSATSGGTGSADTQYF.